Described below is a single TCR beta chain sequence and its context. Its antigen has not been determined. Base qualities are not recorded, but no much larger clone differs from it by a single base. To prepare the library, PCR was applied. DNA from cultured CD4+ T cells was subjected to TCR sequencing with the Oncomine TCR Beta short-read assay at the Johns Hopkins FTIC core. Genomic DNA was extracted from the cultured CD4+ T cells with the QIAamp micro DNA kit. Oncomine TCR Beta libraries from cultured CD4+ T cells were pooled using unique dual indexes and sequenced on an Illumina iSeq 100. In the source study's methods: Non-productive sequences were removed, and CDR3s that did not start with C, did not end with F or W, or were shorter than 7 amino acids were discarded. Antigen-specific clonotypes were identified using the MANAFEST web application through comparison of peptide-stimulated wells with reference and other culture wells. An FDR below 0.05, an odds ratio above 5, and a productive frequency above 0.1% in at least two of three replicate wells were required for clones to be considered positive. Clonotypes that were significantly expanded in both SARS-CoV-2 spike wells and at least one common cold coronavirus spike condition were defined as cross-reactive. Similarity between CDR3 sequences was evaluated in R version 3.6.1 using Levenshtein distances (stringdist) and unrooted phylogenetic trees (ape). Through fastp at Q25 and MiXCR, TCRdb rebuilt clones from the public reads, retaining in-frame beta chains. Merged by CDR3 protein, the rows form single entries marked with the most common genes and DNA. The V and J calls reflect TCRdb's pipeline rather than the authors' work. For this sample there are 20,000 or so distinct CDR3 sequences; 35% to 50% appear just once. The ten most abundant clones make up 7% to 9.5% of the sample.

This entry is derived from a study of vaccination and CD4 T cells after COVID-19 (dated 2022 in TCRdb). Study-wide context: Convalescent patients had a positive SARS-CoV-2 result on nasal swab PCR, and of these patients, several had mild disease and one had severe disease. Two doses of either the Pfizer-BioNTech BNT162b2 vaccine (n=8) or the Moderna mRNA-1273 vaccine (n=2) were administered to participants. Post-COVID blood samples were collected from convalescent patients a median of around 96 days after diagnosis, with a range of about 35 to 180 days. As controls, cultures received a CEFX viral epitope pool (the positive control), an HIV-1 Nef peptide pool (the negative control), or no peptide at all. The spike-specific CD4+ TCR repertoire was compared before and after mRNA vaccination in 10 COVID-19 convalescent patients and a handful of infection-naive healthy vaccine recipients. Post-vaccine blood samples were taken a median of about 72 days after the second vaccine dose, with a range of roughly 14 to 241 days. Overlapping spike peptide pools from SARS-CoV-2 and from the common cold coronaviruses HCoV-NL63, HCoV-OC43 and HCoV-229E were used as culture stimuli. The convalescent cohort included six males and four females, with two Hispanic individuals, seven Caucasians, two Asians and one multiracial person.

Its CDR3 holds 13 amino acids, cysteine through phenylalanine. Left in the record is the CDR3 DNA by itself, 39 bases read in frame from the first base. From a lookup of the germline V gene (reference sequence), CDR1 and CDR2 are LNHDA and SQIVND. V sheds 2 bases and J sheds 8 bases, leaving 12 bases between their ends. The sample's treatment or condition label, decoded: roughly ten-day PBMC culture with coronavirus spike peptide pools or control peptides (ViraFEST assay). The ViraFEST assay was used in the study, in which antigen-specific T cells were expanded with peptide pools and expanded clonotypes were subsequently identified by TCR sequencing. The convalescent patients' positive SARS-CoV-2 PCR tests fell between March and December 2020, which was before the Alpha, Beta and Delta variants emerged in the United States. Each well held millions of PBMCs cultured with roughly 10 ug/ml peptide pools in IMDM containing around 5% human AB serum and approximately 10 IU/ml IL-2. On days 3 and 7, half of the culture medium was replaced with fresh IL-2-containing medium. After roughly 9 days of culture, CD4+ T cells were isolated by negative selection with the EasySep CD4+ T cell isolation kit. PBMCs were separated from whole blood using Ficoll-Paque Plus gradient centrifugation and then either used fresh or cryopreserved at -140C. Culture conditions were generally each tested in triplicate wells.

Broader findings and caveats from the paper: The median count of SARS-CoV-2-reactive clonotypes went up from under 25 after infection to 38 after vaccination, although the change was not significant. Nearly all vaccine-specific clones in convalescent patients (304 of 307) were mono-reactive for SARS-CoV-2 spike rather than cross-reactive with common cold coronaviruses. Relatively few convalescent patients were included in the study, and early timepoints after natural infection were not analyzed. In convalescent patients, a median approximately 90% of post-vaccine SARS-CoV-2-reactive clones were detected only after vaccination, suggesting vaccine-specific priming.

The sequence came from a human donor who had recovered from COVID-19. The chain employs TRBV19 and TRBJ1-2, and possibly TRBD1, on 6 matching bases. The sample was CD4+ T cells from blood, cultured in vitro, taken after SARS-CoV-2 vaccination. DNA sequence: TGTGCCAGTAGTATAATGTCAGGGGAAGGCTACACCTTC. Its translation reads: CASSIMSGEGYTF.